This TCR beta chain was documented in a study of identical twins. V lost 4 bases to trimming and J lost 2 bases, with 8 bases between them. This CDR3 contains 14 residues. Germline V gives CDR1 KGHDR, CDR2 SFDVKD. MiXCR, run by TCRdb on the 5' RACE reads, gives a single entry per CDR3 protein. The table has some 500,000 distinct CDR3 sequences, approximately 15% seen once. In addition, the sample was reused for a study of yellow fever vaccine responses in identical twins.

This chain links TRBV24-1 with TRBJ2-1, with D unclear. The sample taken for sequencing was CD4+ T cells sorted from blood. This sequence originates from a woman aged 18-29 years in good health. The CDR3: CATSEAVAYNEQFF. Written as DNA, the CDR3 is TGTGCCACCAGTGAGGCCGTTGCCTACAATGAGCAGTTCTTC.